The rows below give T cell receptor beta chains drawn from one sample of a study of PD-1 blockade in classical Hodgkin lymphoma. TCRdb's copy holds only in-frame clones and misses some; the assay was immunoSEQ multiplex PCR. The sample records around 100,000 clones, around 89% being singletons. The source was peripheral blood mononuclear cells (PBMCs), collected before the second cycle of nivolumab. Source of these receptors: a human donor with classical Hodgkin lymphoma. CDR3s include the opening cysteine and the closing phenylalanine or tryptophan. D genes are given only for firm matches. Size tells how often a clone was seen (once, few, many) or the class of an expanded clone, and some rows leave it out.

v_gene	abundance	d_gene	j_gene	CDR3nt	CDR3aa
TRBV6-5	NA	NA	TRBJ1-4	TGTGCCAGCAGTTACGGGAGGGGACTGTTTTTT	CASSYGRGLFF
TRBV13	NA	NA	TRBJ2-3	TGTGCCAGCAGCCCCCCCGACGGCGATACGCAGTATTTT	CASSPPDGDTQYF
TRBV4-2	NA	TRBD2	TRBJ2-7	TGTGCCAGCAGCCAAGGGGGACTAGCGGGGGGACACTACGAGCAGTACTTC	CASSQGGLAGGHYEQYF
TRBV5-1	NA	NA	TRBJ2-3	TGCGCCAGCAGATCCCCCTGGGAAGATACGCAGTATTTT	CASRSPWEDTQYF
TRBV27	NA	NA	TRBJ1-4	TGTGCCAGCAGTTTGGTCAAAACTAATGAAAAACTGTTTTTT	CASSLVKTNEKLFF
TRBV6-5	NA	NA	TRBJ2-7	TGTGCCAGCAGTTACTCAGTTACCGGCTACGAGCAGTACTTC	CASSYSVTGYEQYF
TRBV11-3	NA	NA	TRBJ2-5	TGTGCCAGCAGCTTAGGAGAAACGGGCGACCCATCCAGGGAGACCCAGTACTTC	CASSLGETGDPSRETQYF
TRBV19	NA	NA	TRBJ2-7	TGTGCCAGTAGTATACCGGCACGGGAGAAAGAGCAGTACTTC	CASSIPAREKEQYF
TRBV5-4	NA	TRBD1	TRBJ2-7	TGTGCCAGCAGCAGGACAGGGACGACCTACGAGCAGTACTTC	CASSRTGTTYEQYF
TRBV13	once	NA	TRBJ1-2	TGTGCCAGCAGCCCCCCTTTTGGGGCCGGGAACTATGGCTACACCTTC	CASSPPFGAGNYGYTF
TRBV30	NA	NA	TRBJ1-5	TGTGCCTGGAGTCCCCCGTTAGGGAAGGGGCTGCATTTT	CAWSPPLGKGLHF
TRBV21-1	NA	NA	TRBJ2-7	TGTGCCAGCAGCCCCGGGAACGCAGGGTACCTAGAGGGAGTCTATTACGAGCAGTACTTC	CASSPGNAGYLEGVYYEQYF
TRBV7-8	NA	NA	TRBJ1-2	TGTGCCAGCAGCTCCCAGGAAGGGGGTGACTATGGCTACACCTTC	CASSSQEGGDYGYTF
TRBV6-5	NA	NA	TRBJ1-1	TGTGCCAGCAGTCAGAACGACAGGACCGAAGCTTTCTTT	CASSQNDRTEAFF
TRBV7-8	NA	TRBD1	TRBJ1-4	TGTGCCAGCAGCTTTAGGACAGGGCTAATTAATGAAAAACTGTTTTTT	CASSFRTGLINEKLFF
TRBV7-7	NA	NA	TRBJ2-1	TGTGCCAGCAGCTTAGGAGAGGGGGGTTTAAATGAGCAGTTCTTC	CASSLGEGGLNEQFF
TRBV9	NA	NA	TRBJ1-1	TGTGCCAGCAGCGCTACTACCGGTACTGAAGCTTTCTTT	CASSATTGTEAFF
TRBV6-5	NA	TRBD1	TRBJ1-2	TGTGCCAGCAGTTACGCCCTGGGACAGAATGGCTACACCTTC	CASSYALGQNGYTF
TRBV30	NA	NA	TRBJ2-7	TGTGCCCTCCGACGGGCCCGGAGGTGGGAGCAGTACTTC	CALRRARRWEQYF
TRBV4-3	NA	NA	TRBJ2-2	TGCGCCAGCAGCCAAGATTTTCCGGGGGAGGTCGGGGAGCTGTTTTTT	CASSQDFPGEVGELFF
TRBV7-2	NA	NA	TRBJ1-5	TGTGCCAGCAGCTTAGGACCAGGTAGGCCCCAGCATTTT	CASSLGPGRPQHF
TRBV15	NA	NA	TRBJ2-7	TGTGCCACCAGCAGAGATGAGGGGCCCTACGAGCAGTACTTC	CATSRDEGPYEQYF
TRBV4-2	NA	NA	TRBJ2-1	TGTGCCAGCAGCCAATCGATCGGGGTAAATGAGCAGTTCTTC	CASSQSIGVNEQFF
TRBV18	once	TRBD1	TRBJ2-6	TGTGCCAGCTCGCTGGGACAGGGGGCCGTCTCTGGGGCCAACGTCCTGACTTTC	CASSLGQGAVSGANVLTF
TRBV5-1	NA	NA	TRBJ2-1	TGCGCCAGCAGCTTGGGGGGTTCCTACAATGAGCAGTTCTTC	CASSLGGSYNEQFF
TRBV4-2	NA	NA	TRBJ1-3	TGTGCCAGCAGCCAACAGGGGAGCTCTGGAAACACCATATATTTT	CASSQQGSSGNTIYF